The T cell receptor (beta chain) under discussion was sequenced for a study of blood T cell repertoires in COVID-19. As for the study in general: The origin of the acute and convalescent COVID-19 samples was the United States, Italy and Spain.

This clone was seen only a few times. The germline gives CDR1 SGHRS, CDR2 YFSETQ. The CDR3 has 15 amino acids. V shed 0 bases, J shed 6 bases, and the junction held 5 bases outside the gene matches. As originally analysed: Scientists estimated how many nucleated cells there were by amplifying reference gene primers. Sequenced by immunoSEQ multiplex PCR; TCRdb stores in-frame clones only, minus some. The D gene and trimming were derived from the DNA, and the V and J assignments and clone size from that table. The profile shows 220,000 or so clones, more than 70% of them singletons. Clinical history reported by participants formed the basis on which cohorts were assigned.

The clonotype originates from a woman aged 45-65 years who had recovered from COVID-19. The chain recombines TRBV5-1 with TRBJ2-7; TRBD1 aligns across 11 bases. Input material: PBMCs or T cells enriched from blood (not recorded which). The CDR3 DNA reads TGCGCCAGCAGCTTGGACGGACAGGGGGCTAGCGAGCAGTACTTC. Protein sequence: CASSLDGQGASEQYF.